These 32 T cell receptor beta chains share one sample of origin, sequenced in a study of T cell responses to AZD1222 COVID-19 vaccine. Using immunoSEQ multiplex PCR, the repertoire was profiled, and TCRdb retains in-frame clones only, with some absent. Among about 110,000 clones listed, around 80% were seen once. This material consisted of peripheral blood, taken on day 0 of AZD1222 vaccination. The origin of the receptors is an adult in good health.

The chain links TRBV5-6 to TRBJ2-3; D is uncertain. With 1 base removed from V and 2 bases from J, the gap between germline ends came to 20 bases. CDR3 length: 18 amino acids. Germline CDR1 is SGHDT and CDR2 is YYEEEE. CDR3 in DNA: TGTGCCAGCAGCTTGTCCCCCTTTGGCAGGAGTTACACAGATACGCAGTATTTT. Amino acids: CASSLSPFGRSYTDTQYF.

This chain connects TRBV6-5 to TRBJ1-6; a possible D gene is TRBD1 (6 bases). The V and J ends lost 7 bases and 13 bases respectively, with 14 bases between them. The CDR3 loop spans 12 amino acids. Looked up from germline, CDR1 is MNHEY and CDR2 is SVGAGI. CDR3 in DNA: TGTGCCAGCAATGGACCGAGGGGGCCCCTCCACTTT. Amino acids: CASNGPRGPLHF.

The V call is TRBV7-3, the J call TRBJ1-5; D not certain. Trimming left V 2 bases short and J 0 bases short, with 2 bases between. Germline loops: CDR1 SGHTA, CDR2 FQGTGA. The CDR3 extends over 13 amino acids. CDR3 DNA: TGTGCCAGCAGCTTAGATAGCAATCAGCCCCAGCATTTT. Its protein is CASSLDSNQPQHF.

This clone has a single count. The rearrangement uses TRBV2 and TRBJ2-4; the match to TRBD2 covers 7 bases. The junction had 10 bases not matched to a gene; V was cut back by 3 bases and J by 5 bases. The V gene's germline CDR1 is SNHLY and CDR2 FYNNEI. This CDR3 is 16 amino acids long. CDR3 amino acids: CASSEQATREQNIQYF. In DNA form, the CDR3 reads TGTGCCAGCAGTGAGCAAGCCACGCGGGAGCAAAACATTCAGTACTTC.

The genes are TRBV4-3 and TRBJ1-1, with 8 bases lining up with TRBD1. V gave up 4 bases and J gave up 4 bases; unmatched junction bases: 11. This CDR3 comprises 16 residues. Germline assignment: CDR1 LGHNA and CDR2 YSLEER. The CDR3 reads CASSPGQGQLGTEAFF. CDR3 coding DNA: TGCGCCAGCAGCCCCGGACAGGGTCAGCTAGGCACTGAAGCTTTCTTT.

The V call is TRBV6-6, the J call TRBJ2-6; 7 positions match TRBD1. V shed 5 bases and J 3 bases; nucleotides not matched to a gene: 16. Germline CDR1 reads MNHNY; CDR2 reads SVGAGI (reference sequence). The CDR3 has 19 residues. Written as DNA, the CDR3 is TGTGCCAGCAGTCGACTGGTCGGACAGGCCAAAGGTGGGGCCAACGTCCTGACTTTC. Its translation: CASSRLVGQAKGGANVLTF.

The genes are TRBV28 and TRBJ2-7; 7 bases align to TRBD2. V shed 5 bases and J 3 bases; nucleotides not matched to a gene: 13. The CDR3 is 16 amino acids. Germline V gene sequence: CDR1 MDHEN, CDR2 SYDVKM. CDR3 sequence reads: CASSPLPSGAIYEQYF. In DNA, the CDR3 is TGTGCCAGCAGTCCCCTTCCTAGCGGCGCTATCTACGAGCAGTACTTC.

In DNA form, the CDR3 reads TGTGCCAGCAGCTTACGACCCCGCGGGACAGGGAATTCACCCCTCCACTTT. Protein: CASSLRPRGTGNSPLHF. The chain has TRBV7-3 and TRBJ1-6, with 9 positions matching TRBD1. The CDR3 sequence is 17 residues long. After removal of 2 bases from V and 7 bases from J, the junction contained 9 bases not matched to a gene. The V gene's germline CDR1 is SGHTA and CDR2 FQGTGA. Filled out from reference TRBV7-3 and TRBJ1-6, the complete variable domain reads GAGVSQTPSNKVTEKGKYVELRCDPISGHTALYWYRQSLGQGPEFLIYFQGTGAADDSGLPNDRFFAVRPEGSVSTLKIQRTERGDSAVYLCASSLRPRGTGNSPLHFGNGTRLTVT.

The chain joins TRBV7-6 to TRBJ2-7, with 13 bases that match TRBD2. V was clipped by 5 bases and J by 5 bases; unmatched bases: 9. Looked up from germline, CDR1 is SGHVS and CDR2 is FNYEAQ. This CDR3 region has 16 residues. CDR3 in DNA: TGTGCCAGCAGCCCACTGACTAGCGGGAGGATGAACGAGCAGTACTTC. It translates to CASSPLTSGRMNEQYF.

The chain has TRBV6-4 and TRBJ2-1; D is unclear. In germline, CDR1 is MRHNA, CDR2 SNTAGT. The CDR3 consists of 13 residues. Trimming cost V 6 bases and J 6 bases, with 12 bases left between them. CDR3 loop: CASSLILGNEQFF. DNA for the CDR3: TGTGCCAGCAGCCTGATTTTGGGCAATGAGCAGTTCTTC.

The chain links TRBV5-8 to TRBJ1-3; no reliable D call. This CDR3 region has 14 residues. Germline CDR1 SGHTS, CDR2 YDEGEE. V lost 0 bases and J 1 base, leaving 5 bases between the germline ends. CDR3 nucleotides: TGTGCCAGCAGCTTGGCCAGGTCTGGAAACACCATATATTTT. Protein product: CASSLARSGNTIYF. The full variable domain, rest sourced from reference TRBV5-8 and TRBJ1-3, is EAGVTQSPTHLIKTRGQQATLRCSPISGHTSVYWYQQALGLGLQFLLWYDEGEERNRGNFPPRFSGRQFPNYSSELNVNALELEDSALYLCASSLARSGNTIYFGEGSWLTVV.

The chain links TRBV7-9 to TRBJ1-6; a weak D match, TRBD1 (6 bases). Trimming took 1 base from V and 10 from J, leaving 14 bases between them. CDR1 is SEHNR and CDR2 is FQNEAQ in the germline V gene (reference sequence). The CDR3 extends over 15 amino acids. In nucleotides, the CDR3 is TGTGCCAGCAGCTTAGGGGTCAGGGGAAGCTCACCCCTCCACTTT. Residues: CASSLGVRGSSPLHF.

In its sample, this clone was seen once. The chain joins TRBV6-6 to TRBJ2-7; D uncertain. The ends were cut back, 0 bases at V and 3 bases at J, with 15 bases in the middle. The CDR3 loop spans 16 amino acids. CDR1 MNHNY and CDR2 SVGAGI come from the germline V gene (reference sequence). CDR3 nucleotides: TGTGCCAGCAGTTACTCCCAGGCGTCGCGAGGCTACGAGCAGTACTTC. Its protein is CASSYSQASRGYEQYF.

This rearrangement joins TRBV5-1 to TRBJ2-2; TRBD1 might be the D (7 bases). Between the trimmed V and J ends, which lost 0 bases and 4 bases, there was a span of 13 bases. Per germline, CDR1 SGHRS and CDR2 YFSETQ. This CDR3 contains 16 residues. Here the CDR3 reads CASSLVAGGLTGELFF. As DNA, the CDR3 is TGCGCCAGCAGCTTGGTGGCAGGGGGGCTCACCGGGGAGCTGTTTTTT.

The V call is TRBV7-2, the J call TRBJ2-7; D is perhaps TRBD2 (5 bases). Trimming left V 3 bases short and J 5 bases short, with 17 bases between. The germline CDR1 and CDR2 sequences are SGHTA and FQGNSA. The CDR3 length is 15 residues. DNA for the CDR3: TGTGCCAGCAGCTTCTTAGGAGGCAGTGACCACGAGCAGTACTTC. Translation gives CASSFLGGSDHEQYF.

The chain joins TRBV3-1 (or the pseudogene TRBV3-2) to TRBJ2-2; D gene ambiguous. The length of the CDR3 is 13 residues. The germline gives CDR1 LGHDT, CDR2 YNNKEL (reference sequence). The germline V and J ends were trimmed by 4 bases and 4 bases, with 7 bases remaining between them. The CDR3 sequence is CASSRRVTGELFF. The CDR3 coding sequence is TGTGCCAGCAGCCGCCGGGTCACCGGGGAGCTGTTTTTT.

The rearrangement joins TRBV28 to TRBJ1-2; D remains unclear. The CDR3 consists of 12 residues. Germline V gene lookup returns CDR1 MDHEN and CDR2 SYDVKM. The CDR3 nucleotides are TGTGATGTTCCTCTACCGGGCTATGGCTACACCTTC. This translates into CDVPLPGYGYTF.

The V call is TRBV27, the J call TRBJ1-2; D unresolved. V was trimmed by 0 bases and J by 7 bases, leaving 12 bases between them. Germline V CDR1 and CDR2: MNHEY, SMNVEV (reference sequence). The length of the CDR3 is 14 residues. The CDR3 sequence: CASSLSQSFGGYTF. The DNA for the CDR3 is TGTGCCAGCAGTTTATCCCAGAGTTTCGGTGGCTACACCTTC.

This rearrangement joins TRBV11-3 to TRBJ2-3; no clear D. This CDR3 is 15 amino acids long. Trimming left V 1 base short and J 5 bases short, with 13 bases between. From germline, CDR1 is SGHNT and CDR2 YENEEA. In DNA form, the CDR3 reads TGTGCCAGCAGCTTAGGGCCTCAGCTCGGAGATACGCAGTATTTT. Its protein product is CASSLGPQLGDTQYF.

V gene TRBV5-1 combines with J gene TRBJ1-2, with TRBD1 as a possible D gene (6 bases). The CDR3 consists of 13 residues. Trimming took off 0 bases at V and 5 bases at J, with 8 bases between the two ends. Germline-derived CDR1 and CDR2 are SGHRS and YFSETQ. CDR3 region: CASSLGTDYGYTF. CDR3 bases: TGCGCCAGCAGCTTGGGGACAGATTATGGCTACACCTTC.

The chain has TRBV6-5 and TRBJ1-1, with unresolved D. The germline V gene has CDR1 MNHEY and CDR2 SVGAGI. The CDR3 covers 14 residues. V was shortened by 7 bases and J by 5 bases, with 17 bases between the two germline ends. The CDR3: CASTFGRSGTEAFF. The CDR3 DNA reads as TGTGCCAGCACCTTCGGACGGTCTGGGACTGAAGCTTTCTTT.

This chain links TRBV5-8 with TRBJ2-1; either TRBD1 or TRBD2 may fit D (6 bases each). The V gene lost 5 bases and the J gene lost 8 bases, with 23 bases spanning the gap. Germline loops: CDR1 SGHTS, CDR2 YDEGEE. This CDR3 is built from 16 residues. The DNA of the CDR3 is TGTGCCAGCAGTTCCGTCCTGGTAGCGGCAGGGGATGAGCAGTTCTTC. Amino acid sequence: CASSSVLVAAGDEQFF.

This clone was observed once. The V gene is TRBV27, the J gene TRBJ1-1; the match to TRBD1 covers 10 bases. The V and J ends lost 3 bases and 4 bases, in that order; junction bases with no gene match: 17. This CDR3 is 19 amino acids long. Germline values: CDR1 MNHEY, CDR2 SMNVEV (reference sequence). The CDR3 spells CASSLSSRDRGWVGTEAFF. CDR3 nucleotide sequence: TGTGCCAGCAGTTTGTCCTCAAGGGACAGGGGATGGGTGGGCACTGAAGCTTTCTTT.

CDR3 sequence: CASSPTGIRTASYNSPLHF. Written as DNA, the CDR3 is TGTGCCAGCAGTCCAACAGGGATTCGTACGGCCTCCTATAATTCACCCCTCCACTTT. V is TRBV28 and J is TRBJ1-6; weak D call: TRBD1 (6 bases). The germline V gene encodes CDR1 MDHEN and CDR2 SYDVKM. Trimming removed 5 bases from V and 0 bases from J, with 20 bases in between. The CDR3 spans 19 residues.

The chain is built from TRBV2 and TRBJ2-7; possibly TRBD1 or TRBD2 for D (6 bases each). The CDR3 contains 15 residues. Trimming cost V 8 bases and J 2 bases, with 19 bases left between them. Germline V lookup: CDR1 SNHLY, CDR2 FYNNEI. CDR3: CASLPEGVRTYEQYF. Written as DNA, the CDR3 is TGTGCCAGCCTCCCGGAGGGGGTCCGAACCTACGAGCAGTACTTC.

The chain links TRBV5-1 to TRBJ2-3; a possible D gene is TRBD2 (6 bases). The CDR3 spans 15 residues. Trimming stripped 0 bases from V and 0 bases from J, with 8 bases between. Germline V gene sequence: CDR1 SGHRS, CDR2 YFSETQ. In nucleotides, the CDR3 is TGCGCCAGCAGCTTGGACGGGACTAGCACAGATACGCAGTATTTT. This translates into CASSLDGTSTDTQYF.

CDR3 region: CASSSPGQASYEQYF. CDR3 DNA sequence: TGTGCCAGCAGTTCCCCGGGACAGGCGTCTTACGAGCAGTACTTC. The chain employs TRBV6-5 and TRBJ2-7, with 8 bases matching TRBD1. CDR1 is MNHEY, CDR2 SVGAGI, per germline. The CDR3 totals 15 residues. With V trimmed by 4 bases and J by 4 bases, 9 bases remained unmatched.

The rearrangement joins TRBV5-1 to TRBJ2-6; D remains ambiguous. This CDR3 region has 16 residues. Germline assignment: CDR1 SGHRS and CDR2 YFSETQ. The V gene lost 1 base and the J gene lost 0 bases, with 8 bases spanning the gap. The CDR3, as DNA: TGCGCCAGCAGCTTGAGTGTGGTCTCTGGGGCCAACGTCCTGACTTTC. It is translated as CASSLSVVSGANVLTF.

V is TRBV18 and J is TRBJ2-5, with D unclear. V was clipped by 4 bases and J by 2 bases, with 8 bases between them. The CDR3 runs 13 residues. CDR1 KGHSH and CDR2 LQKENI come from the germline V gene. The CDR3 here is CASSLITQETQYF. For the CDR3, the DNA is TGTGCCAGCTCACTAATCACTCAAGAGACCCAGTACTTC. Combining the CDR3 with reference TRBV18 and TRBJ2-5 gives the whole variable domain NAGVMQNPRHLVRRRGQEARLRCSPMKGHSHVYWYRQLPEEGLKFMVYLQKENIIDESGMPKERFSAEFPKEGPSILRIQQVVRGDSAAYFCASSLITQETQYFGPGTRLLVL.

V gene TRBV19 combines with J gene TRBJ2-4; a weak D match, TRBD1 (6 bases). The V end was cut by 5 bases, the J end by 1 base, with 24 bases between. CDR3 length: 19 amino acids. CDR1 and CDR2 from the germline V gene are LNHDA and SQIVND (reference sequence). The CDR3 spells CASSWGLSRSRSAKNIQYF. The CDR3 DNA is TGTGCCAGTAGTTGGGGGCTCAGCCGTTCACGGTCGGCCAAAAACATTCAGTACTTC.

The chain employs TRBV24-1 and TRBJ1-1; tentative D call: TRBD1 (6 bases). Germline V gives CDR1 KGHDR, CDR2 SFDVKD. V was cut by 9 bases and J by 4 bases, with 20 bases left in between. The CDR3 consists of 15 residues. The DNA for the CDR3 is TGTGCCACCCAAGCCTCTACAGGGAGGGCCACTGAAGCTTTCTTT. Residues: CATQASTGRATEAFF.

The CDR3 protein is CASSERGAREKLFF. The CDR3 coding sequence is TGTGCCAGCAGTGAACGGGGGGCTAGGGAAAAACTGTTTTTT. The chain couples TRBV25-1 to TRBJ1-4; D is possibly TRBD1 (6 bases). The V end lost 2 bases, the J end lost 8 bases, and 12 bases lay between the germline ends. The germline V gene encodes CDR1 MGHDK and CDR2 SYGVNS. The CDR3 has 14 amino acids.